This entry lists 27 T cell receptor beta chains sequenced from one sample in a study of Ad26.COV2.S vaccination and SARS-CoV-2 variants. Indicated treatment: roughly 19 received Ad26.COV2.S at low or high dose, single or two shots; five or six received placebo; per-sample allocation not given. Sampling was performed 63 days after the first vaccine or placebo injection. Profiled with immunoSEQ multiplex PCR; TCRdb holds only in-frame clones, not every one. This repertoire shows approximately 360,000 clones, 83% found once; its top ten account for roughly 7.4%. The sample was peripheral blood, taken in a trial of Ad26.COV2.S vaccine versus placebo. The receptors were sampled from a person aged 18-65 years who received the Ad26.COV2.S COVID-19 vaccine or a placebo.

CDR3: CASSLGINEKLFF. The CDR3 bases are TGTGCCAGCAGCCTCGGGATTAATGAAAAACTGTTTTTT. The chain is built from TRBV9 and TRBJ1-4, with D unclear. V shed 4 bases and J shed 4 bases, with 8 bases lying between them. CDR1 SGDLS and CDR2 YYNGEE come from the germline V gene. The CDR3 has 13 residues.

The genes are TRBV29-1 and TRBJ2-3; D call uncertain. The CDR3 runs 14 residues. Germline CDR1 SQVTM, CDR2 ANQGSEA. V dropped 3 bases and J dropped 2 bases, with 12 bases sitting between them. CDR3 sequence (DNA): TGCAGCGTTGACGCAGGTTTACACACAGATACGCAGTATTTT. Protein product: CSVDAGLHTDTQYF.

The sample holds one count of this clone. This chain connects TRBV5-1 to TRBJ2-3, with D hard to call. Germline V gene data show CDR1 as SGHRS and CDR2 as YFSETQ. Trimming took 2 bases from V and 5 from J, leaving 15 bases between them. This CDR3 spans 15 amino acids. Here the CDR3 reads CASSFLGSTVDTQYF. In DNA form, the CDR3 reads TGCGCCAGCAGCTTCCTAGGTTCGACGGTAGATACGCAGTATTTT.

The chain links TRBV28 to TRBJ1-5; no clear D gene. Deletions cut 4 bases from V and 11 bases from J, with 6 bases between. The CDR3 totals 10 residues. Germline V gene lookup returns CDR1 MDHEN and CDR2 SYDVKM. CDR3 DNA: TGTGCCAGCAGTTCCAAGTCCCAGCATTTT. Its translation: CASSSKSQHF.

This clone was recorded only once. V usage is TRBV6-2 or TRBV6-3 and J usage is TRBJ1-5; D gene uncertain. Germline-derived CDR1 and CDR2 are MNHEY and SVGEGT. The length of the CDR3 is 13 residues. Trimming took off 0 bases at V and 6 bases at J, with 6 bases between the two ends. CDR3 residues: CASSYSYPQPQHF. Written as DNA, the CDR3 is TGTGCCAGCAGTTACTCGTACCCTCAGCCCCAGCATTTT.

The CDR3 reads CASSARDLYNEQFF. The CDR3 region has the DNA TGTGCCAGCAGCGCCCGGGATCTTTACAATGAGCAGTTCTTC. The chain uses TRBV9 and TRBJ2-1; D is possibly TRBD2 (5 bases). CDR3 length: 14 residues. CDR1 is SGDLS, CDR2 YYNGEE, per germline. V dropped 3 bases and J dropped 4 bases, with 11 bases sitting between them.

The chain joins TRBV7-2 to TRBJ2-1; 12 positions match TRBD2. J was trimmed by 6 bases and V by 5 bases; bases with no gene match: 8. The germline V gene has CDR1 SGHTA and CDR2 FQGNSA. The CDR3 runs 16 residues. CDR3 DNA sequence: TGTGCCAGCAGCCCGAGGAGACTAGCGGGGGTCAATGAGCAGTTCTTC. This gives the protein CASSPRRLAGVNEQFF.

Here the CDR3 DNA reads TGCGCCAGCAGCTTGGCCCCGACAGGAGTAGACACCGGGGAGCTGTTTTTT. Its protein product is CASSLAPTGVDTGELFF. The gene calls are TRBV5-1 and TRBJ2-2; TRBD1 is a possible D gene (6 bases). The V and J ends lost 0 bases and 3 bases respectively, with 15 bases between them. The CDR3 consists of 17 residues. The V gene's germline CDR1 is SGHRS and CDR2 YFSETQ.

With regard to this clone: The final CDR3 position lacks the conserved phenylalanine or tryptophan, pointing to a likely read error. Because the CDR3's place on the DNA is in doubt, the DNA is left out and the CDR3 is given as listed by TCRdb. The chain recombines TRBV10-1 with TRBJ2-7. CDR1 is WNHNN and CDR2 is SYGVQD in the germline V gene (reference sequence). Termini included, the CDR3 measures 12 amino acids. The CDR3 spells CASTAGRSGDSG.

About this clone itself: No DNA is shown, since the ends of the CDR3 on it are uncertain; the CDR3 is the one TCRdb lists. The chain uses TRBV29-1 and TRBJ1-3. The CDR3 is made up of 12 amino acids, end residues included. The germline V gene has CDR1 SQVTM and CDR2 ANQGSEA. CDR3 amino acids: CSASGRGNTIYF.

V gene TRBV27 combines with J gene TRBJ1-5; D is unresolved. Germline assignment: CDR1 MNHEY and CDR2 SMNVEV (reference sequence). V shed 4 bases and J shed 11 bases, with 24 bases lying between them. This CDR3 has 16 residues. CDR3 sequence: CASSSAEAGRFGTQHF. The CDR3 nucleotides read TGTGCCAGCAGTTCGGCCGAGGCGGGGAGGTTCGGTACCCAGCATTTT.

The chain combines TRBV5-5 with TRBJ1-1, with TRBD1 identical over 9 bases. Germline V gene sequence: CDR1 SGHKS, CDR2 YYEKEE (reference sequence). The CDR3 consists of 15 residues. Trimming took 0 bases from V and 4 from J; bases not matched to a gene: 4. CDR3 loop: CASSLVTGGLTEAFF. The CDR3 DNA follows: TGTGCCAGCAGCTTGGTAACAGGGGGCCTCACTGAAGCTTTCTTT.

The chain carries TRBV4-3 and TRBJ1-6, with a weak D call TRBD1 (6 bases). The CDR3 runs to 18 residues. Trimming stripped 2 bases from V and 10 bases from J, with 24 bases between. Germline V gene data show CDR1 as LGHNA and CDR2 as YSLEER. In DNA, the CDR3 is TGCGCCAGCAGCCAACTGGGGCTAGGTCAGGGGATAGGATCACCCCTCCACTTT. It is translated as CASSQLGLGQGIGSPLHF.

The chain is built from TRBV27 and TRBJ2-6; D is ambiguous. Germline CDR1 reads MNHEY; CDR2 reads SMNVEV (reference sequence). This CDR3 has 14 residues. Trimming pared 5 bases from V and 4 bases from J, leaving 9 bases between. The CDR3: CASSPMSGANVLTF. The CDR3 coding sequence is TGTGCCAGCAGTCCCATGTCCGGGGCCAACGTCCTGACTTTC.

The chain links TRBV16 to TRBJ1-3; TRBD1 agrees at 8 bases. The CDR3 has 18 amino acids. The junction had 8 bases not matched to a gene; V was cut back by 0 bases and J by 1 base. Germline lookup yields CDR1 KGHSY and CDR2 FQNENV. The CDR3 protein is CASSQSPPGGSSGNTIYF. CDR3 bases: TGTGCCAGCAGCCAATCTCCTCCAGGGGGCTCTTCTGGAAACACCATATATTTT.

This sequence joins TRBV4-3 and TRBJ2-5, with 10 bases lining up with TRBD1. This CDR3 region has 21 residues. V was clipped by 0 bases and J by 5 bases; unmatched bases: 21. The germline CDR1 and CDR2 sequences are LGHNA and YSLEER. The CDR3 is CASSQDPPSRTGTGVGETQYF. CDR3 DNA: TGCGCCAGCAGCCAAGATCCCCCCTCCCGTACCGGGACAGGGGTCGGCGAGACCCAGTACTTC.

The V call is TRBV7-9, the J call TRBJ2-7; either TRBD1 or TRBD2 may fit D (5 bases each). V lost 7 bases, J lost 1 base, and 14 bases lay in between. This CDR3 is built from 14 residues. Germline assignment: CDR1 SEHNR and CDR2 FQNEAQ (reference sequence). Here the CDR3 reads CASIPPGPSYEQYF. The DNA of the CDR3 is TGTGCCAGCATCCCTCCGGGACCTTCCTACGAGCAGTACTTC. The full variable domain, its missing parts supplied by reference TRBV7-9 and TRBJ2-7, is DTGVSQNPRHKITKRGQNVTFRCDPISEHNRLYWYRQTLGQGPEFLTYFQNEAQLEKSRLLSDRFSAERPKGSFSTLEIQRTEQGDSAMYLCASIPPGPSYEQYFGPGTRLTVT.

The chain employs TRBV27 and TRBJ2-7, with 9 bases that match TRBD2. This CDR3 region has 14 residues. With V trimmed by 2 bases and J by 2 bases, 1 base remained unmatched. Germline CDR1 is MNHEY and CDR2 is SMNVEV (reference sequence). The CDR3 here is CASSLAGGPYEQYF. CDR3 DNA sequence: TGTGCCAGCAGTTTAGCGGGAGGGCCCTACGAGCAGTACTTC.

This clone was observed a few times. The chain employs TRBV18 and TRBJ2-3, with TRBD2 identical over 11 bases. V lost 4 bases and J lost 2; bases outside the gene matches: 2. CDR3 size: 15 residues. Germline V lookup: CDR1 KGHSH, CDR2 LQKENI. The chain's CDR3 is CASSRGLAATDTQYF. CDR3 bases: TGTGCCAGCTCACGGGGACTAGCGGCCACAGATACGCAGTATTTT.

This chain links TRBV1 with TRBJ2-7. TRBV1 is a pseudogene. The CDR3 is 15 residues long. The CDR3 DNA reads as TGCACCAGGGGGAAGGGACGGCTGAGCTCCTACGAGCAGTACTTC. It is translated as CTRGKGRLSSYEQYF.

On this clone itself: This sample includes further DNA sequences coding for the same CDR3. The chain couples TRBV10-1 to TRBJ1-2; unclear D gene. Germline CDR1 and CDR2: WNHNN and SYGVQD (reference sequence). The CDR3 is made up of 12 amino acids. The V end lost 9 bases, the J end lost 2 bases, and 10 bases lay between the germline ends. DNA for the CDR3: TGCGCCAGTTCGGACGGGAACTATGGCTACACCTTC. Amino acid sequence: CASSDGNYGYTF.

The chain uses TRBV3-1 (or the pseudogene TRBV3-2) and TRBJ1-2; maybe TRBD1 (6 bases). This CDR3 is built from 18 residues. Germline V gene data show CDR1 as LGHDT and CDR2 as YNNKEL (reference sequence). Deletions cut 0 bases from V and 3 bases from J, with 20 bases between. The CDR3 region has the DNA TGTGCCAGCAGCCAAGATTACAGTATGCAAAAGGGGGACTATGGCTACACCTTC. It encodes CASSQDYSMQKGDYGYTF.

The genes are TRBV4-1 and TRBJ1-5; D call uncertain. Trimming took off 1 base at V and 7 bases at J, with 11 bases between the two ends. The CDR3 runs to 14 residues. Germline CDR1 is MGHRA and CDR2 is YSYEKL. CDR3 amino acids: CASSQVRVRQPQHF. The CDR3 DNA reads as TGCGCCAGCAGCCAAGTGAGGGTTAGGCAGCCCCAGCATTTT.

In regard to this clone: The identical CDR3 is also encoded by other nucleotide sequences in the sample. The chain is built from TRBV9 and TRBJ2-2; D is uncertain. This CDR3 contains 12 residues. Trimming took 0 bases from V and 5 from J, leaving 2 bases between them. The germline V gene has CDR1 SGDLS and CDR2 YYNGEE. Here the CDR3 reads CASSVDTGELFF. The CDR3 DNA is TGTGCCAGCAGCGTAGATACCGGGGAGCTGTTTTTT.

This clone was seen repeatedly, ten times or more. The chain employs TRBV6-2 or TRBV6-3 and TRBJ1-5; D ambiguous. CDR1 is MNHEY, CDR2 SVGEGT, per germline. V was shortened by 4 bases and J by 6 bases, with 10 bases between the two germline ends. This CDR3 comprises 13 residues. The CDR3 loop is CASSWGGSQPQHF. The CDR3 DNA sequence: TGTGCCAGCAGTTGGGGTGGGAGTCAGCCCCAGCATTTT.

The count of this clone is one. V gene TRBV9 combines with J gene TRBJ2-1; TRBD2 agrees at 7 bases. Trimming took 7 bases from V and 5 from J; bases not matched to a gene: 21. The CDR3 covers 18 residues. Germline assignment: CDR1 SGDLS and CDR2 YYNGEE. The CDR3 DNA follows: TGTGCCAGCTCCCGGTCGGTAGCGGGTAGTGGGGCACACAATGAGCAGTTCTTC. Its protein product is CASSRSVAGSGAHNEQFF.

The chain joins TRBV11-2 to TRBJ1-1; D perhaps matches TRBD1 (6 bases). The CDR3 runs 15 residues. Germline CDR1 is SGHAT and CDR2 is FQNNGV. Trimming shortened V by 4 bases and J by 0 bases, and 12 bases separated the two germline ends. CDR3 region: CASSSSQGLNTEAFF. The CDR3 nucleotides are TGTGCCAGCAGCTCCTCACAGGGCCTGAACACTGAAGCTTTCTTT.